One and the same sample provided the 21 T cell receptor beta chains below, sequenced in a study of cytomegalovirus exposure and HLA in healthy donors. Primers included in the PCR were 60 Vbeta and 13 Jbeta primers. Generated by immunoSEQ multiplex PCR, the TCRdb table keeps only in-frame clones and is missing some. The sample has under 200,000 clones, roughly 79% seen once. Sequencing used PBMCs. All receptors derive from a man aged 25 to 40 in good health and CMV-seronegative.

This chain uses TRBV5-1 with TRBJ2-2; 10 bases fit TRBD1. The length of the CDR3 is 15 residues. Germline CDR1 and CDR2: SGHRS and YFSETQ. The J segment lost 1 base and the V segment lost 4 bases, leaving 1 base of the junction unmatched. CDR3: CASSGDRGNTGELFF. The CDR3 nucleotides read TGCGCCAGCAGCGGGGACAGGGGGAACACCGGGGAGCTGTTTTTT.

The gene calls are TRBV20-1 and TRBJ2-1, with unresolved D. The germline V gene encodes CDR1 DFQATT and CDR2 SNEGSKA (reference sequence). V was clipped by 2 bases and J by 7 bases, with 6 bases between them. The CDR3 loop spans 11 amino acids. CDR3 amino acids: CSARYGNEQFF. The CDR3 coding sequence is TGCAGTGCTAGATACGGGAATGAGCAGTTCTTC.

The chain employs TRBV6-6 and TRBJ2-5, with a possible D match to TRBD1 (6 bases). Germline CDR1 is MNHNY and CDR2 is SVGAGI (reference sequence). The CDR3 length is 16 residues. V gave up 0 bases and J gave up 4 bases, with 15 bases separating them. CDR3 protein: CASSYSPRGRLETQYF. As DNA, the CDR3 is TGTGCCAGCAGTTACTCCCCCAGGGGCCGCCTAGAGACCCAGTACTTC.

This chain links TRBV9 with TRBJ2-6; TRBD1 aligns across 11 bases. V lost 3 bases, J lost 2 bases, and 13 bases stayed unmatched. There are 20 residues in the CDR3. CDR1 is SGDLS and CDR2 is YYNGEE in the germline V gene. CDR3 bases: TGTGCCAGCAGCGGAGTAGAGTCACGGACAGGGGGCGCTGGGGCCAACGTCCTGACTTTC. This encodes CASSGVESRTGGAGANVLTF.

This clone was seen a single time. The chain joins TRBV18 to TRBJ2-7; a possible D gene is TRBD2 (5 bases). The V gene's germline CDR1 is KGHSH and CDR2 LQKENI. Trimming took 6 bases from V and 0 from J, leaving 18 bases between them. CDR3 length equals 16 residues. CDR3 bases: TGTGCCAGCTCCCTCGGCACTAGTTCCGCCTCCTACGAGCAGTACTTC. Translating gives CASSLGTSSASYEQYF.

The V and J genes are TRBV2 and TRBJ1-2; D is uncertain. V was pared by 1 base and J by 1 base, with 7 bases between. Germline-derived CDR1 and CDR2 are SNHLY and FYNNEI. This CDR3 has 14 residues. Here the CDR3 reads CASSEVTGNYGYTF. The DNA for the CDR3 is TGTGCCAGCAGTGAAGTCACCGGTAACTATGGCTACACCTTC.

The J gene is TRBJ2-3, the V gene TRBV10-2; D is perhaps TRBD2 (5 bases). The CDR3 has 14 amino acids. Trimming stripped 1 base from V and 6 bases from J, with 11 bases between. Germline V gives CDR1 WSHSY, CDR2 SAAADI. The CDR3 spells CASSEFISGDTQYF. Written as DNA, the CDR3 is TGCGCCAGCAGTGAGTTTATTTCGGGGGATACGCAGTATTTT.

This rearrangement joins TRBV4-1 to TRBJ2-1, with TRBD1 matching over 8 bases. This CDR3 is 16 amino acids long. Germline V gene sequence: CDR1 MGHRA, CDR2 YSYEKL. Trimming removed 1 base from V and 10 bases from J; junction bases left unmatched: 12. The CDR3 DNA follows: TGCGCCAGCAGCCAAGTTTACCAGGGGGCCCCTGTAGAGCAGTTCTTC. Its protein product is CASSQVYQGAPVEQFF.

The V call is TRBV5-6, the J call TRBJ1-5; 8 positions match TRBD1. Per the germline V gene, CDR1 is SGHDT and CDR2 is YYEEEE. The CDR3 is 14 residues long. The V segment lost 2 bases and the J segment 10 bases; nucleotides outside the gene matches: 8. CDR3 amino acids: CASSLQGDLSPQHF. As DNA, the CDR3 is TGTGCCAGCAGCTTACAGGGGGACCTCAGTCCCCAGCATTTT.

This rearrangement joins TRBV6-1 to TRBJ2-7, with D tentatively TRBD2 (5 bases). The CDR3 consists of 15 residues. With 5 bases removed from V and 4 bases from J, the gap between germline ends came to 18 bases. Germline lookup yields CDR1 MNHNS and CDR2 SASEGT. This CDR3 reads CASSPGGPRAYEQYF. CDR3 DNA: TGTGCCAGCAGTCCAGGCGGGCCTAGGGCATACGAGCAGTACTTC.

This sequence joins TRBV6-5 and TRBJ2-7; D possibly corresponds to TRBD1 (5 bases). CDR1 and CDR2 (germline): MNHEY, SVGAGI. Between the trimmed V and J ends, which lost 9 bases and 0 bases, there was a span of 9 bases. The CDR3 totals 12 residues. The CDR3 reads CASQTASYEQYF. The CDR3 DNA reads TGTGCCAGTCAGACAGCCTCCTACGAGCAGTACTTC.

J is TRBJ2-1 and V is TRBV9; TRBD2 matches 14 bases. Germline CDR1 is SGDLS and CDR2 is YYNGEE. The trim removed 4 bases at V and 8 bases at J, leaving 8 bases unmatched. This CDR3 spans 16 amino acids. The CDR3 here is CASSTGTSGSLDEQFF. The CDR3 bases are TGTGCCAGCAGCACCGGGACTAGCGGGAGTTTAGATGAGCAGTTCTTC.

The chain employs TRBV10-2 and TRBJ2-7; D is unresolved. The CDR3 contains 13 residues. Per the germline V gene, CDR1 is WSHSY and CDR2 is SAAADI. V was cut by 0 bases and J by 5 bases, with 8 bases left in between. The CDR3 DNA reads as TGCGCCAGCAGTGAGTCGACTCGGAACGAGCAGTACTTC. This gives the protein CASSESTRNEQYF.

The rearrangement uses TRBV30 and TRBJ1-4, with D tentatively TRBD1 (5 bases). CDR1 GTSNPN and CDR2 SVGIG come from the germline V gene (reference sequence). The V end lost 3 bases, the J end lost 2 bases, and 22 bases lay between the germline ends. There are 18 residues in the CDR3. In DNA, the CDR3 is TGTGCCTGGAGCGCCGCGGGGGGGTCTGGACCGACTAATGAAAAACTGTTTTTT. It is translated as CAWSAAGGSGPTNEKLFF.

This chain uses TRBV6-6 with TRBJ1-2; TRBD1 aligns across 8 bases. V lost 5 bases, J lost 4 bases, and 6 bases stayed unmatched. Germline CDR1 MNHNY, CDR2 SVGAGI (reference sequence). The CDR3 is 14 amino acids. The CDR3 DNA is TGTGCCAGCAGTACGGGACAGGCCACCTATGGCTACACCTTC. Protein product: CASSTGQATYGYTF.

The rearrangement links TRBV6-1 to TRBJ2-7, with 7 bases aligning to TRBD2. Per the germline V gene, CDR1 is MNHNS and CDR2 is SASEGT. V trimming: 4 bases; J trimming: 2 bases; junction bases outside the gene matches: 5. The CDR3 runs 14 residues. CDR3 residues: CASSVRGGAYEQYF. Here the CDR3 DNA reads TGTGCCAGCAGTGTAAGGGGAGGGGCCTACGAGCAGTACTTC.

As regards this clone: The identical CDR3 is also encoded by other nucleotide sequences in the sample. V gene TRBV27 combines with J gene TRBJ1-3; the D gene is possibly TRBD1 (5 bases). Trimming removed 2 bases at V and 3 bases at J, with 8 bases between. The CDR3 sequence is 14 residues long. The V gene's germline CDR1 is MNHEY and CDR2 SMNVEV (reference sequence). DNA of the CDR3: TGTGCCAGCAGTTTAGGGGGGGTTGGAAACACCATATATTTT. It specifies CASSLGGVGNTIYF.

CDR3 coding DNA: TGTGCCTGGACGACCAGGGGCTCCTACAATGAGCAGTTCTTC. The encoded protein is CAWTTRGSYNEQFF. The chain employs TRBV30 and TRBJ2-1, with D possibly matching TRBD1 (6 bases). V shed 4 bases and J shed 0 bases, with 10 bases lying between them. CDR1 GTSNPN and CDR2 SVGIG come from the germline V gene (reference sequence). The CDR3 sequence is 14 residues long.

This clone was counted a single time. The genes are TRBV6-6 and TRBJ1-2; the match to TRBD1 covers 7 bases. This CDR3 comprises 15 residues. CDR1 is MNHNY, CDR2 SVGAGI, per germline (reference sequence). After removal of 6 bases from V and 3 bases from J, the junction contained 10 bases not matched to a gene. CDR3 DNA sequence: TGTGCCAGCAGGCCCCCTAAGGGGGCCGACTATGGCTACACCTTC. Protein product: CASRPPKGADYGYTF.

The rearrangement uses TRBV2 and TRBJ2-6, with 9 bases aligning to TRBD1. The V gene's germline CDR1 is SNHLY and CDR2 FYNNEI. V dropped 3 bases and J dropped 1; count of bases not matched to a gene: 13. This CDR3 comprises 20 residues. The CDR3 DNA is TGTGCCAGCAGTGATACGCCGGGACAGGGCCGATCTTCTGGGGCCAACGTCCTGACTTTC. Protein product: CASSDTPGQGRSSGANVLTF.

The J gene is TRBJ1-1, the V gene TRBV6-5; possible D gene TRBD1, 5 bases. The CDR3 length is 11 residues. Trimming shortened V by 1 base and J by 11 bases, and 8 bases separated the two germline ends. Germline CDR1 reads MNHEY; CDR2 reads SVGAGI. This CDR3 reads CASSYLGAAFF. CDR3 in DNA: TGTGCCAGCAGTTACTTAGGGGCCGCTTTCTTT.